This T cell receptor beta chain is from a study of T cell repertoires in cytomegalovirus infection. Study background: Both CMV infection and a matching HLA type were indicated by public TCR beta signatures.

Study-wide results and limits: Summed frequency of public TCR beta families distinguished CMV carriers with the relevant HLA. Clonotypes of TCR beta that were HLA-C-restricted and CMV-specific dominated the ex vivo response.

As concerns this clonotype: Its cognate antigen is unknown.

TCRdb fed the reads into MiXCR, producing one record per CDR3 protein. This sample carries about 450,000 distinct CDR3 sequences, approximately 32% of them seen once, and the ten largest clones take roughly an eighth. Trimming cost V 1 base and J 5 bases, with 14 bases left between them. This CDR3 has 15 residues. The V gene's germline CDR1 is MDHEN and CDR2 SYDVKM. V is TRBV28 and J is TRBJ1-1, with D perhaps matching TRBD1 (5 bases). This receptor was obtained from a human donor in good health (CMV status not recorded). Some clones in this sample may be carry-over from other donors' samples. What was sequenced was PBMCs. CDR3 nucleotide sequence: TGTGCCAGCAGTTTATTGGGGATTGAGGGGACTGAAGCTTTCTTT. It encodes CASSLLGIEGTEAFF. The whole variable domain, filled in from reference TRBV28 and TRBJ1-1, reads DVKVTQSSRYLVKRTGEKVFLECVQDMDHENMFWYRQDPGLGLRLIYFSYDVKMKEKGDIPEGYSVSREKKERFSLILESASTNQTSMYLCASSLLGIEGTEAFFGQGTRLTVV.